Described below is a single T cell receptor (beta chain) sequence and its context. TCRdb's table, derived via immunoSEQ multiplex PCR, lists solely in-frame clones and lacks some. The sample includes approximately 190,000 clones, approximately 84% seen only once; the top ten take less than 6.5%. This entry is derived from a study of blood T cell repertoires in COVID-19. At the level of the study: Specimens from acute and convalescent COVID-19 originated in the United States, Italy and Spain. Sample material is recorded as cDNA or gDNA derived from T cells, B-cell-depleted T cells, or PBMCs.

Germline V gene data show CDR1 as MGHRA and CDR2 as YSYEKL. V was pared by 1 base and J by 7 bases, with 9 bases of the junction left unmatched. The CDR3 extends over 15 amino acids. The sequencing sample was made of peripheral blood. J is TRBJ2-7 and V is TRBV4-1, with 8 bases aligning to TRBD2. The receptor was isolated from an older woman with active or convalescent COVID-19. The chain's CDR3 is CASSQGAGGPLEQYF. The CDR3 nucleotides are TGCGCCAGCAGCCAAGGTGCGGGGGGACCCCTGGAGCAGTACTTC.